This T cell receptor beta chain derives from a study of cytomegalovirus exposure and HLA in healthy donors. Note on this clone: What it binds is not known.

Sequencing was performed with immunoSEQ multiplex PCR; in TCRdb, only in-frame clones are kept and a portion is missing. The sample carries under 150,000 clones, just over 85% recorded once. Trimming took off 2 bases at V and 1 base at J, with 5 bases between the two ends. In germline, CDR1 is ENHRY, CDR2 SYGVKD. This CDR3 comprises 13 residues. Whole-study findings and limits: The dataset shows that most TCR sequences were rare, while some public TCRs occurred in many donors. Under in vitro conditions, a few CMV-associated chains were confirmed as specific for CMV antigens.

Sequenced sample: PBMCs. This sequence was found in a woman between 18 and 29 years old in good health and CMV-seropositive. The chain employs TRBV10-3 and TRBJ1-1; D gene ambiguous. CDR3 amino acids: CAISERGNTEAFF. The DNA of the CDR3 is TGTGCCATCAGTGAGCGGGGGAACACTGAAGCTTTCTTT.